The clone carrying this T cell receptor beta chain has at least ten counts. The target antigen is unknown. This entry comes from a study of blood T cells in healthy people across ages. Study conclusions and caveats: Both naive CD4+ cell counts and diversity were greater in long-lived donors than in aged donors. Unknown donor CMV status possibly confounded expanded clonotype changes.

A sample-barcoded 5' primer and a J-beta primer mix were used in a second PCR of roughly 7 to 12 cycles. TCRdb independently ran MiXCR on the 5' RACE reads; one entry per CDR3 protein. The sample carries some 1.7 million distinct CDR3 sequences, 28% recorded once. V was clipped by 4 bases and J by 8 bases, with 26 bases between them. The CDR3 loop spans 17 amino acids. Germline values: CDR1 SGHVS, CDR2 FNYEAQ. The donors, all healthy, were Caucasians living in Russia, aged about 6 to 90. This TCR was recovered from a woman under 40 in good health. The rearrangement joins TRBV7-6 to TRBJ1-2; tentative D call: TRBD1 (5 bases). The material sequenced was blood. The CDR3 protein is CASSSGSTQQAVTGYTF. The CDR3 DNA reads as TGTGCCAGCAGCTCTGGGTCTACTCAACAGGCCGTCACGGGCTACACCTTC.